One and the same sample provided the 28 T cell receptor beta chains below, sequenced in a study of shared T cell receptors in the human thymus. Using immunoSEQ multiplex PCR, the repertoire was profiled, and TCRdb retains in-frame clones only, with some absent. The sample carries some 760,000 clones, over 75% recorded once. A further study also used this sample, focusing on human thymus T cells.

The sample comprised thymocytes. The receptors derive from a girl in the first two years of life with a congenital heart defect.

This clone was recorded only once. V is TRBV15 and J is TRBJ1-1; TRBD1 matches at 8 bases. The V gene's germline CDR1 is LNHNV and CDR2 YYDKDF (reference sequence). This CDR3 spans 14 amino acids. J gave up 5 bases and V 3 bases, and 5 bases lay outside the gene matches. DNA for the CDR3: TGTGCCACCAGCAGCACGGACAGGGAGACTGAAGCTTTCTTT. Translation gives CATSSTDRETEAFF.

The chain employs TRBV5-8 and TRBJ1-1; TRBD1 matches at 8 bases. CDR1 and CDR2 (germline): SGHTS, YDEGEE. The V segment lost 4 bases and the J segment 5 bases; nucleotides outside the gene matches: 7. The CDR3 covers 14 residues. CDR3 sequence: CASSPRGRGTEAFF. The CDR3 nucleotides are TGTGCCAGCAGCCCCAGGGGGCGGGGGACTGAAGCTTTCTTT.

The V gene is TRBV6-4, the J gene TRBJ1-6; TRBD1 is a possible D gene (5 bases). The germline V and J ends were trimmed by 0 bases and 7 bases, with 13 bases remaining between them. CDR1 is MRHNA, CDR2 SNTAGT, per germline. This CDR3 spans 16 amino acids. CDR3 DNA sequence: TGTGCCAGCAGTGACTCGTTACGGGAGGGGAATTCACCCCTCCACTTT. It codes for CASSDSLREGNSPLHF.

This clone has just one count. The CDR3 DNA sequence: TGTGCCAGCAGTTATCTCCAGGGGAGCCAGCCCCAGCATTTT. It yields the protein CASSYLQGSQPQHF. V and J are TRBV6-5 and TRBJ1-5; D possibly corresponds to TRBD1 (6 bases). V was cut by 3 bases and J by 7 bases, with 13 bases left in between. This CDR3 has 14 residues. Germline-derived CDR1 and CDR2 are MNHEY and SVGAGI.

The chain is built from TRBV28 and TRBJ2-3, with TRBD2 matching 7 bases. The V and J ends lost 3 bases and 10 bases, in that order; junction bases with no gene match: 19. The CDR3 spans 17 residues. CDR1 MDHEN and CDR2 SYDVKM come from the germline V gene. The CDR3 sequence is CASSFNPGRGLVDAQYF. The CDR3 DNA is TGTGCCAGCAGTTTCAACCCGGGGAGGGGCCTCGTGGATGCGCAGTATTTT. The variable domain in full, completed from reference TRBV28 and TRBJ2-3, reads DVKVTQSSRYLVKRTGEKVFLECVQDMDHENMFWYRQDPGLGLRLIYFSYDVKMKEKGDIPEGYSVSREKKERFSLILESASTNQTSMYLCASSFNPGRGLVDAQYFGPGTRLTVL.

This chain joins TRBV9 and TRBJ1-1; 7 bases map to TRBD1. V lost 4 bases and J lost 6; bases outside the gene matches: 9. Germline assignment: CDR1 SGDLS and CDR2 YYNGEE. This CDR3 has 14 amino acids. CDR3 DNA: TGTGCCAGCAGCCCGCCAGGGGGTTATCCTGAAGCTTTCTTT. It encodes CASSPPGGYPEAFF.

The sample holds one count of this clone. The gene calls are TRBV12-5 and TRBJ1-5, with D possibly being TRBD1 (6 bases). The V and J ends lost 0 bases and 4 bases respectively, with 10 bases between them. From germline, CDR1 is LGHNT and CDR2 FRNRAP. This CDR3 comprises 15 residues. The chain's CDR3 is CASGLVRGQNQPQHF. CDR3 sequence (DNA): TGTGCTAGTGGTTTGGTACGCGGACAGAATCAGCCCCAGCATTTT.

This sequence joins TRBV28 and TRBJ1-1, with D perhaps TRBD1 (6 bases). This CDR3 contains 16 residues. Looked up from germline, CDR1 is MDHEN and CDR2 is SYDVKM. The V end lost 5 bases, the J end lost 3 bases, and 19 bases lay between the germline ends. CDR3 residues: CASSPTPGTLDTEAFF. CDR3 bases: TGTGCCAGCAGTCCTACTCCCGGGACACTGGACACTGAAGCTTTCTTT.

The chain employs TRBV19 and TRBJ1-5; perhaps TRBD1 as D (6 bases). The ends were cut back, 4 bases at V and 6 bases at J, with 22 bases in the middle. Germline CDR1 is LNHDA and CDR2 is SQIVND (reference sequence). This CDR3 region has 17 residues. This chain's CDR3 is CASSTQDRRGGGQPQHF. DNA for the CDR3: TGTGCCAGTAGTACCCAGGACAGACGGGGTGGCGGTCAGCCCCAGCATTTT. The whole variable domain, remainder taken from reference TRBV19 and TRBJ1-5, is DGGITQSPKYLFRKEGQNVTLSCEQNLNHDAMYWYRQDPGQGLRLIYYSQIVNDFQKGDIAEGYSVSREKKESFPLTVTSAQKNPTAFYLCASSTQDRRGGGQPQHFGDGTRLSIL.

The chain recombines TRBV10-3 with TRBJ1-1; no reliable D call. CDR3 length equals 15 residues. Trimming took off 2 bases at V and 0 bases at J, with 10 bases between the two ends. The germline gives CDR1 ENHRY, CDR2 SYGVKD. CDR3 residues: CAISESEEVNTEAFF. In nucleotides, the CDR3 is TGTGCCATCAGTGAGAGCGAGGAGGTGAACACTGAAGCTTTCTTT.

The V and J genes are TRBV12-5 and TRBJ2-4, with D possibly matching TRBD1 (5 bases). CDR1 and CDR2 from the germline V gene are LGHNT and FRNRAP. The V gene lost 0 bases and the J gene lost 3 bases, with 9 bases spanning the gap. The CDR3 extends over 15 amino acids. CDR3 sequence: CASGLVRQIKNIQYF. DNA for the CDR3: TGTGCTAGTGGTTTGGTACGACAGATCAAAAACATTCAGTACTTC.

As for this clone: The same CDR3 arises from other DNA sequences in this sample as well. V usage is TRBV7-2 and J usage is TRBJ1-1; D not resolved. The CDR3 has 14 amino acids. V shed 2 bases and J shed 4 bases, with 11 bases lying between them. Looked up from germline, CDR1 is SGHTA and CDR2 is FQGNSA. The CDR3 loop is CASSLTPGGTEAFF. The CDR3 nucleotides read TGTGCCAGCAGCTTAACCCCGGGAGGCACTGAAGCTTTCTTT.

DNA of the CDR3: TGTGCCAGTAGTATAAGGGACAGGGGGCGAGAGGCTAATGAAAAACTGTTTTTT. This translates into CASSIRDRGREANEKLFF. This chain uses TRBV19 with TRBJ1-4; 12 positions agree with TRBD1. The CDR3 spans 18 residues. Trimming cost V 2 bases and J 3 bases; bases outside gene matches: 7. Germline V gene lookup returns CDR1 LNHDA and CDR2 SQIVND (reference sequence).

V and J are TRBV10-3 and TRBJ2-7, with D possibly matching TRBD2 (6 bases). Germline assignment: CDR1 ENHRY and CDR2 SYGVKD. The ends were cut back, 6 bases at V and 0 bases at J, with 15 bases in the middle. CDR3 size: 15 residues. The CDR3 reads CAISGPRGDSYEQYF. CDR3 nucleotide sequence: TGTGCCATCAGCGGCCCGCGGGGCGACTCCTACGAGCAGTACTTC.

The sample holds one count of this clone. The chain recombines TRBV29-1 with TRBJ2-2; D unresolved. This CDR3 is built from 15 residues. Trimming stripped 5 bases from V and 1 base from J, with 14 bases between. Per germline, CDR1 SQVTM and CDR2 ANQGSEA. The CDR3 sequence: CSVSGYSGNTGELFF. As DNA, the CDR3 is TGCAGCGTTTCTGGCTACTCAGGGAACACCGGGGAGCTGTTTTTT.

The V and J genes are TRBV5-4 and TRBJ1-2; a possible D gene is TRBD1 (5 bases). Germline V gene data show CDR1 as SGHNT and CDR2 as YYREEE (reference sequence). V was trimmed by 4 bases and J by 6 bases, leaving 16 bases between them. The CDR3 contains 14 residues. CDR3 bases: TGTGCCAGCAGCCTGACCGCAGTGGGGCATGGCTACACCTTC. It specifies CASSLTAVGHGYTF.

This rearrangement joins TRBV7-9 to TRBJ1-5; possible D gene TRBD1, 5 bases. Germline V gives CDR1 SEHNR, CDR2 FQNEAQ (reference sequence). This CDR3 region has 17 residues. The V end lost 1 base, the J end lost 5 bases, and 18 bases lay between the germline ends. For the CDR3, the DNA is TGTGCCAGCAGCTTAGACCAGTTAGGGGATTCCGATCAGCCCCAGCATTTT. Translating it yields CASSLDQLGDSDQPQHF.

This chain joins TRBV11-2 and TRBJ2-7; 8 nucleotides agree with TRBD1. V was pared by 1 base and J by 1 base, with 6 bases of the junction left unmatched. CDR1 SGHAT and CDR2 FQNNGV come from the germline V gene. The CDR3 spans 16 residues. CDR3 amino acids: CASSLGSRTGSYEQYF. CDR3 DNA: TGTGCCAGCAGCTTAGGGTCCCGGACAGGGTCCTACGAGCAGTACTTC.

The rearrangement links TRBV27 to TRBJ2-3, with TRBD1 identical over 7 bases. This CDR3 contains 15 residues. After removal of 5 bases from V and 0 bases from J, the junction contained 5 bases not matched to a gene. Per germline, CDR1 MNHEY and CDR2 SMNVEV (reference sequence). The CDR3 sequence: CASSATGSSTDTQYF. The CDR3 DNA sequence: TGTGCCAGCAGTGCGACAGGGTCCAGCACAGATACGCAGTATTTT.

CDR3 in DNA: TGTGCCAGCAGCTTAGTCCACGATAGACTGGGGGGCGAGCAGTACTTC. Translated, it gives CASSLVHDRLGGEQYF. The chain uses TRBV7-8 and TRBJ2-7; D is perhaps TRBD2 (6 bases). V lost 1 base and J lost 6, with 19 bases in between. This CDR3 has 16 amino acids. CDR1 SGHVS and CDR2 FQNEAQ come from the germline V gene.

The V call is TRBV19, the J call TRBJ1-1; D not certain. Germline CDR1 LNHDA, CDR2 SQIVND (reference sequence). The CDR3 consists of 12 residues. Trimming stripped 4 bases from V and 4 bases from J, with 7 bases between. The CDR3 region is CASSTTPTEAFF. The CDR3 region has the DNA TGTGCCAGTAGTACTACCCCCACTGAAGCTTTCTTT. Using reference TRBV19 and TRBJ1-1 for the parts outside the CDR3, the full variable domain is DGGITQSPKYLFRKEGQNVTLSCEQNLNHDAMYWYRQDPGQGLRLIYYSQIVNDFQKGDIAEGYSVSREKKESFPLTVTSAQKNPTAFYLCASSTTPTEAFFGQGTRLTVV.

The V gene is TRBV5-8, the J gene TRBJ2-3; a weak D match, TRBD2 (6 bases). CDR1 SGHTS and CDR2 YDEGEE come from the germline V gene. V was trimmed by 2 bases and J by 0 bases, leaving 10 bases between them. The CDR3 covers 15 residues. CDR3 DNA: TGTGCCAGCAGCTTAGGTGGGACTAGCACAGATACGCAGTATTTT. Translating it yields CASSLGGTSTDTQYF.

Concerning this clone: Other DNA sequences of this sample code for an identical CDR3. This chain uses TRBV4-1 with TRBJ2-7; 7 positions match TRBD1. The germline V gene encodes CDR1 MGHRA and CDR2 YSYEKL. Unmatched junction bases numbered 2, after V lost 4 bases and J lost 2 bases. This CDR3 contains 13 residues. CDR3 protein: CASSRDRTYEQYF. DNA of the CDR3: TGCGCCAGCAGCCGGGACAGAACCTACGAGCAGTACTTC.

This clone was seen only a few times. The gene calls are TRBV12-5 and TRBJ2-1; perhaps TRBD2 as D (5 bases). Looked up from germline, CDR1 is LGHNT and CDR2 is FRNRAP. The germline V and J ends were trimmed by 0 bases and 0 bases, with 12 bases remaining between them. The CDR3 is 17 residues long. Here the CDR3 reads CASGLVPSGSSYNEQFF. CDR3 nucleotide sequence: TGTGCTAGTGGTTTGGTACCGTCGGGGAGCTCCTACAATGAGCAGTTCTTC.

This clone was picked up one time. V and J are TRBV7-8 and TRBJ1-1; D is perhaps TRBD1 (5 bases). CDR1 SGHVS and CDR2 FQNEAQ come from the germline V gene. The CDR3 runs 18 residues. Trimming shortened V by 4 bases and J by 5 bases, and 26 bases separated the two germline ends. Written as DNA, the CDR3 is TGTGCCAGCAGCTCCCCCAGAGGCACAGACAGCCCGTTGACTGAAGCTTTCTTT. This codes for CASSSPRGTDSPLTEAFF.

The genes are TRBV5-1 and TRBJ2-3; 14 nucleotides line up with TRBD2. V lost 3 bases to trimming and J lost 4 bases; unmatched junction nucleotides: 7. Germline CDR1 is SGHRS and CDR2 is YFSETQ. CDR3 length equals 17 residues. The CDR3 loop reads CASSSTSGGAGADTQYF. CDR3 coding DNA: TGCGCCAGCAGCTCGACTAGCGGGGGGGCTGGGGCAGATACGCAGTATTTT.

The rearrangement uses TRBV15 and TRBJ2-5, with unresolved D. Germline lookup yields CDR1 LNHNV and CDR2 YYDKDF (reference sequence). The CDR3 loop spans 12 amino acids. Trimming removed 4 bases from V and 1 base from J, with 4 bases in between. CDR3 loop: CATSMAQETQYF. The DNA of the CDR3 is TGTGCCACCAGCATGGCCCAAGAGACCCAGTACTTC.

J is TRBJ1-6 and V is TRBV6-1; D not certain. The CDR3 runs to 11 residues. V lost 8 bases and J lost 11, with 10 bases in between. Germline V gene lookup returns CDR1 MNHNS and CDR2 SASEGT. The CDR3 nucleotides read TGTGCCAGCGAGGGCTCCACACCCCTCCACTTT. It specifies CASEGSTPLHF.